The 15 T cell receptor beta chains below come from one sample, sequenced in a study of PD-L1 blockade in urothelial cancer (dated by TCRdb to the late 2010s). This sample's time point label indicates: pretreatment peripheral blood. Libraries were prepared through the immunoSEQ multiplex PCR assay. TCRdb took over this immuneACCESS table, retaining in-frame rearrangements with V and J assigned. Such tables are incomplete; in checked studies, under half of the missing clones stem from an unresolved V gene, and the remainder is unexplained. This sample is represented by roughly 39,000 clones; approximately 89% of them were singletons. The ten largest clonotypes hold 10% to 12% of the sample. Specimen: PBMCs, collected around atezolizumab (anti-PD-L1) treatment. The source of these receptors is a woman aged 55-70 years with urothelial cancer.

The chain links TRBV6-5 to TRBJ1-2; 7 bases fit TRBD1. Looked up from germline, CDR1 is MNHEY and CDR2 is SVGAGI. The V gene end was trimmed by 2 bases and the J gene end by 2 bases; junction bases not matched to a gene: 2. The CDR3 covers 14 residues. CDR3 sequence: CASSYQTGNYGYTF. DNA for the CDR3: TGTGCCAGCAGTTACCAGACAGGGAACTATGGCTACACCTTC.

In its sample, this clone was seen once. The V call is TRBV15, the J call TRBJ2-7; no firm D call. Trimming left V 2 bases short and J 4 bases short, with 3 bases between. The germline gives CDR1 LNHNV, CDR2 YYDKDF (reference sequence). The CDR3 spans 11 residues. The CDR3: CATSRQYEQYF. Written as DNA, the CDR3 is TGTGCCACCAGCAGACAGTACGAGCAGTACTTC. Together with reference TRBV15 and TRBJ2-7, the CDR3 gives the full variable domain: DAMVIQNPRYQVTQFGKPVTLSCSQTLNHNVMYWYQQKSSQAPKLLFHYYDKDFNNEADTPDNFQSRRPNTSFCFLDIRSPGLGDTAMYLCATSRQYEQYFGPGTRLTVT.

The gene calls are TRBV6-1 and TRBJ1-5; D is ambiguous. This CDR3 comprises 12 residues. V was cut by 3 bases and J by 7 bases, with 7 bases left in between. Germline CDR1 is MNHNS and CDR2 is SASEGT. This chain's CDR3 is CASSERAQPQHF. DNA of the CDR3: TGTGCCAGCAGTGAGCGGGCCCAGCCCCAGCATTTT.

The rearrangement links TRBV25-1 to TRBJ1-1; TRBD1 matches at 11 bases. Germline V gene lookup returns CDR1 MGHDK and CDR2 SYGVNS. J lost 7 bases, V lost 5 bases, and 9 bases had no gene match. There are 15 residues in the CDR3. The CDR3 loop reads CASSKLDRGPGEAFF. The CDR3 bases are TGTGCCAGCAGTAAACTGGACAGGGGGCCCGGTGAAGCTTTCTTT.

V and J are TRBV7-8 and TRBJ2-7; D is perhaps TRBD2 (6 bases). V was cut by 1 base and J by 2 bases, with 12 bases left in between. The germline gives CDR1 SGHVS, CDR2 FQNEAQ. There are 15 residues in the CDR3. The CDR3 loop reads CASSLGPGSAYEQYF. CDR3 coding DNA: TGTGCCAGCAGCTTAGGACCCGGGAGCGCCTACGAGCAGTACTTC.

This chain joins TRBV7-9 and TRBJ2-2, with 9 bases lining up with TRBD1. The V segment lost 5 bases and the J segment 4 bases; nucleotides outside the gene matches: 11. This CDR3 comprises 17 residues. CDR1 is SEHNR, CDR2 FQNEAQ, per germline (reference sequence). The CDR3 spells CASSPQGTGRTTGELFF. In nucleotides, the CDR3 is TGTGCCAGCAGCCCACAAGGGACAGGGAGGACCACCGGGGAGCTGTTTTTT. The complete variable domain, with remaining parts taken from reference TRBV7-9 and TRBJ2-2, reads DTGVSQNPRHKITKRGQNVTFRCDPISEHNRLYWYRQTLGQGPEFLTYFQNEAQLEKSRLLSDRFSAERPKGSFSTLEIQRTEQGDSAMYLCASSPQGTGRTTGELFFGEGSRLTVL.

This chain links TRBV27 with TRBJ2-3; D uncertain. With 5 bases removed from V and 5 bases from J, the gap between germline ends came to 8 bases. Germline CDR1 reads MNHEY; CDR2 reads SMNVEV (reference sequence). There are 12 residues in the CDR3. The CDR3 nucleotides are TGTGCCAGCAGTCCGAGCGTAGATACGCAGTATTTT. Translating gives CASSPSVDTQYF.

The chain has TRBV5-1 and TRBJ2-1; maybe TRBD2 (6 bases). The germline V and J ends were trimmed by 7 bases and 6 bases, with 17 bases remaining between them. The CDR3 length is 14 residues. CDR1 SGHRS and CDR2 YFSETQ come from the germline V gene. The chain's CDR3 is CASSSGAPGNEQFF. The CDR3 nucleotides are TGCGCCAGCTCGTCGGGAGCCCCCGGCAATGAGCAGTTCTTC.

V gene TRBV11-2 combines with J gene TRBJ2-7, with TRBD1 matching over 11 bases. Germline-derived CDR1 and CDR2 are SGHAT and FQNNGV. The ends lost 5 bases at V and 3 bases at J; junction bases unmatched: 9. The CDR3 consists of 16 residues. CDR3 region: CASSAWGQGGDYEQYF. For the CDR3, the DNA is TGTGCCAGCAGCGCTTGGGGACAGGGGGGTGACTACGAGCAGTACTTC. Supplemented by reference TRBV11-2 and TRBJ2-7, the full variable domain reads EAGVAQSPRYKIIEKRQSVAFWCNPISGHATLYWYQQILGQGPKLLIQFQNNGVVDDSQLPKDRFSAERLKGVDSTLKIQPAKLEDSAVYLCASSAWGQGGDYEQYFGPGTRLTVT.

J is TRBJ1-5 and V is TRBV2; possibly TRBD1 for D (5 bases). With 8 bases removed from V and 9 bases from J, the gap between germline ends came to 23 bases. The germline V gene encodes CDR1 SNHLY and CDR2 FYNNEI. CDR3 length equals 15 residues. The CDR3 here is CASLRGLSDPGPQHF. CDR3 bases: TGTGCCAGCCTCCGGGGACTGTCGGATCCAGGGCCCCAGCATTTT.

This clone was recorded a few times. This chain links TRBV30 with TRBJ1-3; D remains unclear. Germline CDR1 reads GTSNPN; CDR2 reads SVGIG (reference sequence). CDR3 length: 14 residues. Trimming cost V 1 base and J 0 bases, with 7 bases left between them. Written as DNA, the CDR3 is TGTGCCTGGAGTGCCCTCTACTCTGGAAACACCATATATTTT. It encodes CAWSALYSGNTIYF.

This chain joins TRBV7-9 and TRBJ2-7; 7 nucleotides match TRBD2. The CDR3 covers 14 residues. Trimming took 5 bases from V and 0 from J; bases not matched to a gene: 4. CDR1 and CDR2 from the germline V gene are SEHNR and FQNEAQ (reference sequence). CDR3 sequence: CASSPPGGSYEQYF. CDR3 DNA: TGTGCCAGCAGCCCACCGGGAGGCTCCTACGAGCAGTACTTC.

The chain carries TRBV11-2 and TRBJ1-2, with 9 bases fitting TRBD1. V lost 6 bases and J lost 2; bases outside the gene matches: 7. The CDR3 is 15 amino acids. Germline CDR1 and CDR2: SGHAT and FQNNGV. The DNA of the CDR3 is TGTGCCAGCAGTCACACGGGACAGGGCAACTATGGCTACACCTTC. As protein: CASSHTGQGNYGYTF.

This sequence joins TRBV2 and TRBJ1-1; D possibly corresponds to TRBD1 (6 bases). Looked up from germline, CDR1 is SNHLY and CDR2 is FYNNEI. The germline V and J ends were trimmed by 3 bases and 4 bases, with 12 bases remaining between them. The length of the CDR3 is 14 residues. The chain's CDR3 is CASSDIRDITEAFF. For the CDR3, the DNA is TGTGCCAGCAGTGATATCCGGGACATCACTGAAGCTTTCTTT.

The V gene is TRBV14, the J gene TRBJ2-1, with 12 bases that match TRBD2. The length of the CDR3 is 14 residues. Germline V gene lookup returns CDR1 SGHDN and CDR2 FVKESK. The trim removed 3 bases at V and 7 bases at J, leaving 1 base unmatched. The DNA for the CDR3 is TGTGCCAGCAGCCATCTAGCGGGAGGGAATGAGCAGTTCTTC. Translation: CASSHLAGGNEQFF.